This T cell receptor beta chain is drawn from a study of OX40 agonist ivuxolimab in advanced cancers. Sequencing used immunoSEQ multiplex PCR; TCRdb keeps in-frame clones, though not all of them. The repertoire holds 53,000 or so clones, with roughly 83% as singletons. The germline V gene encodes CDR1 SEHNR and CDR2 FQNEAQ (reference sequence). The CDR3 totals 14 residues. V gave up 3 bases and J gave up 6 bases; unmatched junction bases: 6. V is TRBV7-9 and J is TRBJ1-2; 8 bases agree with TRBD1. Here the sequenced sample was CD4+ or CD8+ T cells sorted from blood, taken in a trial of the OX40 agonist ivuxolimab. This clonotype originated in an adult with an advanced solid tumor such as melanoma, head and neck, liver or kidney cancer. CDR3 protein: CASSFQQGVNGYTF. The CDR3 coding sequence is TGTGCCAGCAGCTTCCAACAGGGGGTAAATGGCTACACCTTC.